Presented here are 5 T cell receptor beta chains from one specimen sequenced in a study of T cell changes during pregnancy in multiple sclerosis. The method was immunoSEQ multiplex PCR; TCRdb's version includes in-frame clones alone and lacks a portion of them. The sample consists of roughly 40,000 clones, around 93% of them appearing once. The sequencing here drew on CD4+ T cells from peripheral blood mononuclear cells, taken before pregnancy. These receptors were collected from a female donor with multiple sclerosis, enrolled in a pregnancy study.

The CDR3 here is CSVQLAGGLHEQYF. In DNA form, the CDR3 reads TGCAGCGTACAACTAGCGGGGGGGCTACACGAGCAGTACTTC. The rearrangement joins TRBV29-1 to TRBJ2-7; 13 bases agree with TRBD2. The germline V gene has CDR1 SQVTM and CDR2 ANQGSEA. This CDR3 is 14 amino acids long. V dropped 6 bases and J dropped 5; count of bases not matched to a gene: 7.

The CDR3 coding sequence is TGTGCCAGCAGCGTAGCACGAGATGAGCAGTTCTTC. Translated: CASSVARDEQFF. The chain joins TRBV9 to TRBJ2-1; D gene ambiguous. CDR3 size: 12 residues. Deletions cut 0 bases from V and 8 bases from J, with 6 bases between. The V gene's germline CDR1 is SGDLS and CDR2 YYNGEE.

V gene TRBV9 combines with J gene TRBJ2-2; a possible D gene is TRBD2 (7 bases). The germline CDR1 and CDR2 sequences are SGDLS and YYNGEE. Trimming took 3 bases from V and 4 from J, leaving 16 bases between them. The CDR3 is 16 amino acids. In DNA form, the CDR3 reads TGTGCCAGCAGCGAGGGGGGGACATTCTTCACCGGGGAGCTGTTTTTT. Protein sequence: CASSEGGTFFTGELFF. Combining the CDR3 with reference TRBV9 and TRBJ2-2 gives the whole variable domain DSGVTQTPKHLITATGQRVTLRCSPRSGDLSVYWYQQSLDQGLQFLIQYYNGEERAKGNILERFSAQQFPDLHSELNLSSLELGDSALYFCASSEGGTFFTGELFFGEGSRLTVL.

V usage is TRBV19 and J usage is TRBJ2-6, with no clear D. Germline CDR1 and CDR2: LNHDA and SQIVND (reference sequence). The CDR3 sequence is 14 residues long. Trimming pared 3 bases from V and 0 bases from J, leaving 3 bases between. The CDR3 loop reads CASSIYSGANVLTF. CDR3 DNA sequence: TGTGCCAGTAGTATCTACTCTGGGGCCAACGTCCTGACTTTC.

This clone was picked up one time. This chain uses TRBV4-2 with TRBJ1-4; D remains ambiguous. V dropped 0 bases and J dropped 2 bases, with 16 bases sitting between them. The CDR3 is 18 residues long. The germline V gene encodes CDR1 LGHNA and CDR2 YNFKEQ. The CDR3 is CASSQDIGMGGTNEKLFF. The CDR3 coding sequence is TGTGCCAGCAGCCAAGATATTGGTATGGGAGGTACTAATGAAAAACTGTTTTTT.